A selection of T cell receptor beta chains follows, all from one sample in a study of T cell responses to AZD1222 COVID-19 vaccine. The data were produced by immunoSEQ multiplex PCR, yet TCRdb's version contains in-frame clones alone and is incomplete. The sample consists of approximately 120,000 clones, over 85% of them appearing once. The sample was peripheral blood, taken on day 0 of AZD1222 vaccination. The receptor source for this set is an adult in good health. Both conserved end residues are part of each CDR3. A D gene is named only where the DNA matches it firmly. The listing skips clone size in some rows; elsewhere it reads once, few, many or a size class.

CDR3 length: 15
J gene: TRBJ2-7
V gene: TRBV3-1/TRBV3-2
clone size: -
D gene: TRBD2
CDR3 DNA: TGTGCCAGCAGCCAAGACCTAACTAGCGGGAGGCGGCAGTACTTC
CDR3 protein: CASSQDLTSGRRQYF

CDR3 length: 12
J gene: TRBJ2-7
V gene: TRBV12-3/TRBV12-4
clone size: few
D gene: -
CDR3 DNA: TGTGCCAGCAGCTCACAGGGCAGGGGTCTGTACTTC
CDR3 protein: CASSSQGRGLYF

CDR3 length: 14
J gene: TRBJ1-2
V gene: TRBV3-1/TRBV3-2
clone size: -
D gene: -
CDR3 DNA: TGTGCCAGCAGCCAAGCCGCGCGGAACTATGGCTACACCTTC
CDR3 protein: CASSQAARNYGYTF

CDR3 length: 16
J gene: TRBJ2-1
V gene: TRBV18
clone size: -
D gene: -
CDR3 DNA: TGTGCCAGCTCACCTCCCGCACAGGGGAGGAACAATGAGCAGTTCTTC
CDR3 protein: CASSPPAQGRNNEQFF

CDR3 length: 15
J gene: TRBJ2-1
V gene: TRBV5-4
clone size: -
D gene: -
CDR3 DNA: TGTGCCAGCAGCCGAGGCCGGGAGAAATACAATGAGCAGTTCTTC
CDR3 protein: CASSRGREKYNEQFF

CDR3 length: 12
J gene: TRBJ1-2
V gene: TRBV2
clone size: -
D gene: -
CDR3 DNA: TGTGCCAGCAGTGAAGCAGTCTATGGCTACACCTTC
CDR3 protein: CASSEAVYGYTF

CDR3 length: 13
J gene: TRBJ2-7
V gene: TRBV5-4
clone size: -
D gene: -
CDR3 DNA: TGTGCCAGCAAACGGGCAGGGCGCTTCGAGCAGTACTTC
CDR3 protein: CASKRAGRFEQYF

CDR3 length: 13
J gene: TRBJ2-5
V gene: TRBV7-8
clone size: -
D gene: -
CDR3 DNA: TGTGCCAGCAGCTTAGGCCAGGGAGAGACCCAGTACTTC
CDR3 protein: CASSLGQGETQYF

CDR3 length: 14
J gene: TRBJ2-1
V gene: TRBV28
clone size: -
D gene: TRBD1
CDR3 DNA: TGTGCCAGCAGCCGGAGGACAGGATACAATGAGCAGTTCTTC
CDR3 protein: CASSRRTGYNEQFF

CDR3 length: 14
J gene: TRBJ2-7
V gene: TRBV4-1
clone size: once
D gene: -
CDR3 DNA: TGCGCCAGCAGCCCAAACTTCCCGCGGTACGAGCAGTACTTC
CDR3 protein: CASSPNFPRYEQYF

CDR3 length: 13
J gene: TRBJ1-1
V gene: TRBV7-8
clone size: -
D gene: -
CDR3 DNA: TGTGCCAGCAGCCCCGGGGGGGGCACTGAAGCTTTCTTT
CDR3 protein: CASSPGGGTEAFF

CDR3 length: 17
J gene: TRBJ1-2
V gene: TRBV19
clone size: -
D gene: TRBD1
CDR3 DNA: TGTGCCAGTAGTCGACGGGACAGGGGGTCGACTAACTATGGCTACACCTTC
CDR3 protein: CASSRRDRGSTNYGYTF

CDR3 length: 13
J gene: TRBJ1-2
V gene: TRBV28
clone size: -
D gene: TRBD1
CDR3 DNA: TGTGCCAGCAGTGGACAGGGGGTAGGTGGCTACACCTTC
CDR3 protein: CASSGQGVGGYTF

CDR3 length: 17
J gene: TRBJ2-7
V gene: TRBV24-1
clone size: once
D gene: -
CDR3 DNA: TGTGCCACCAGTGATTTCGGGGGGGACAGGACTTGCTACGAGCAGTACTTC
CDR3 protein: CATSDFGGDRTCYEQYF

CDR3 length: 15
J gene: TRBJ2-2
V gene: TRBV28
clone size: few
D gene: TRBD2
CDR3 DNA: TGTGCCAGCAGTTTAGGCGGGGGGCGCCCCGGGGAGCTGTTTTTT
CDR3 protein: CASSLGGGRPGELFF

CDR3 length: 13
J gene: TRBJ2-3
V gene: TRBV7-2
clone size: -
D gene: -
CDR3 DNA: TGTGCCAGCAGCTTGCAAACCACAGATACGCAGTATTTT
CDR3 protein: CASSLQTTDTQYF

CDR3 length: 13
J gene: TRBJ2-1
V gene: TRBV10-3
clone size: once
D gene: -
CDR3 DNA: TGTGCCATCAGTGAGTCCCCCCACAATGAGCAGTTCTTC
CDR3 protein: CAISESPHNEQFF

CDR3 length: 16
J gene: TRBJ1-3
V gene: TRBV6-4
clone size: -
D gene: TRBD1
CDR3 DNA: TGTGCCAGCAGTGTAAAAGGACAGGGCTCTGGAAACACCATATATTTT
CDR3 protein: CASSVKGQGSGNTIYF

CDR3 length: 13
J gene: TRBJ2-1
V gene: TRBV10-1
clone size: -
D gene: -
CDR3 DNA: TGCGCCAGCAGTGAGTCCGGTCCCTTTGAGCAGTTCTTC
CDR3 protein: CASSESGPFEQFF

CDR3 length: 12
J gene: TRBJ1-6
V gene: TRBV5-1
clone size: few
D gene: TRBD1
CDR3 DNA: TGCGCCAGTGGGACAGGGGATTCACCCCTCCACTTT
CDR3 protein: CASGTGDSPLHF

CDR3 length: 15
J gene: TRBJ2-2
V gene: TRBV5-1
clone size: once
D gene: -
CDR3 DNA: TGCGCCAGCAGCTCGGGGGAGACGAACACCGGGGAGCTGTTTTTT
CDR3 protein: CASSSGETNTGELFF

CDR3 length: 15
J gene: TRBJ2-2
V gene: TRBV27
clone size: -
D gene: -
CDR3 DNA: TGTGCCAGCAGCCCACAGGGGGGGAGCACCGGGGAGCTGTTTTTT
CDR3 protein: CASSPQGGSTGELFF

CDR3 length: 15
J gene: TRBJ1-6
V gene: TRBV18
clone size: once
D gene: -
CDR3 DNA: TGTGCCAGCTCAACGGGGACACGAGGGGTTTCACCCCTCCACTTT
CDR3 protein: CASSTGTRGVSPLHF

CDR3 length: 14
J gene: TRBJ1-5
V gene: TRBV2
clone size: -
D gene: -
CDR3 DNA: TGTGCCAGCAGGGAGGGGGTTGGCAATCAGCCCCAGCATTTT
CDR3 protein: CASREGVGNQPQHF

CDR3 length: 17
J gene: TRBJ1-1
V gene: TRBV6-6
clone size: -
D gene: TRBD1
CDR3 DNA: TGTGCCAGCAGTCCACATCCTCGGACAGGAGCCCACCAAAAAGCTTTCTTT
CDR3 protein: CASSPHPRTGAHQKAFF

CDR3 length: 14
J gene: TRBJ1-2
V gene: TRBV10-2
clone size: -
D gene: -
CDR3 DNA: TGCGCCAGCAGGGGAAACAACGCTAACTATGGCTACACCTTC
CDR3 protein: CASRGNNANYGYTF

CDR3 length: 13
J gene: TRBJ2-1
V gene: TRBV7-9
clone size: once
D gene: -
CDR3 DNA: TGTGCCCAAGGAGCCGAGCGGTACAATGAGCAGTTCTTC
CDR3 protein: CAQGAERYNEQFF

CDR3 length: 14
J gene: TRBJ1-2
V gene: TRBV9
clone size: -
D gene: -
CDR3 DNA: TGTGCCAGCAGCGCGACATACTTAAACTATGGCTACACCTTC
CDR3 protein: CASSATYLNYGYTF

CDR3 length: 13
J gene: TRBJ2-1
V gene: TRBV7-3
clone size: -
D gene: -
CDR3 DNA: TGTGCCAGCAGCTTTACCTCCTACAATGAGCAGTTCTTC
CDR3 protein: CASSFTSYNEQFF

CDR3 length: 13
J gene: TRBJ1-2
V gene: TRBV6-4
clone size: -
D gene: -
CDR3 DNA: TGTGCCAGCAGCCACGGACAGAACTATGGCTACACCTTC
CDR3 protein: CASSHGQNYGYTF

CDR3 length: 15
J gene: TRBJ1-1
V gene: TRBV18
clone size: -
D gene: TRBD1
CDR3 DNA: TGTGCCAGCTCACCACCGTACGGGACAGGGTCTGAAGCTTTCTTT
CDR3 protein: CASSPPYGTGSEAFF

CDR3 length: 13
J gene: TRBJ1-5
V gene: TRBV28
clone size: -
D gene: TRBD1
CDR3 DNA: TGTGCCAGCAAGGGGACAGGGGTCATCCCCCAGCATTTT
CDR3 protein: CASKGTGVIPQHF

CDR3 length: 15
J gene: TRBJ1-2
V gene: TRBV28
clone size: once
D gene: -
CDR3 DNA: TGTGCCAGCAGAAATCCAGGATTCCTACCGGAGGGCTACACCTTC
CDR3 protein: CASRNPGFLPEGYTF